This T cell receptor beta chain was observed in a study of regulatory T cells in long-lasting Graves disease. Study results and limitations: Whereas new patients shared 966 public clonotypes, persistent patients shared more, at under 3,500.

CDR3 length: 15 amino acids. V was shortened by 0 bases and J by 1 base, with 9 bases between the two germline ends. Germline V gene lookup returns CDR1 SGHNT and CDR2 YENEEA. The time point was: newly diagnosed GD, antithyroid drugs for less than 3 months. TCR sequences were obtained from RNA taken from PBMCs. Assembly of TCR beta libraries relied on iRepertoire HTBI primers together with Arm-PCR of CDR3 regions. Each CDR3 protein is one row after TCRdb ran MiXCR on the multiplex PCR reads. This table has about 220,000 distinct CDR3 sequences, less than 20% appearing once. There are many counts of this clonotype. What it binds is unknown. This same sample was also part of a study on T cells in Graves' hyperthyroidism and ophthalmopathy. From that report: Graves' hyperthyroidism qualified as stable when ophthalmopathy did not progress within 18 months. Initially, a first-round RT-PCR of the TCR CDR3 employed the HTBI primer set.

The sequence derives from a woman in her twenties or thirties with Graves disease. Specimen: peripheral blood mononuclear cells (PBMCs), collected at new diagnosis, from a patient treated with antithyroid drugs. The chain couples TRBV11-3 to TRBJ1-1, with D tentatively TRBD1 (5 bases). The CDR3 DNA is TGTGCCAGCAGCTTAGAAGGGGCAGGGAACACTGAAGCTTTCTTT. Protein product: CASSLEGAGNTEAFF. Combining the CDR3 with reference TRBV11-3 and TRBJ1-1 gives the whole variable domain EAGVVQSPRYKIIEKKQPVAFWCNPISGHNTLYWYLQNLGQGPELLIRYENEEAVDDSQLPKDRFSAERLKGVDSTLKIQPAELGDSAVYLCASSLEGAGNTEAFFGQGTRLTVV.